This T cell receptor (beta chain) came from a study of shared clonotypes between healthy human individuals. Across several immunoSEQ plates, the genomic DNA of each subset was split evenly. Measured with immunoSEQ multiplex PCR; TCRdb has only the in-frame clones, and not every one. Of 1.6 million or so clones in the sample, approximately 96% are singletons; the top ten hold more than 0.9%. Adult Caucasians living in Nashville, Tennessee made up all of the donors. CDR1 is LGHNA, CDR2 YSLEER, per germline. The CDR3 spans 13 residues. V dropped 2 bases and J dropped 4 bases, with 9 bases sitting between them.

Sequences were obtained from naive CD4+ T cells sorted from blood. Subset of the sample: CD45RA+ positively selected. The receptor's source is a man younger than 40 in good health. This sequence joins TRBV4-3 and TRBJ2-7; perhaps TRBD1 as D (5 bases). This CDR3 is CASSQQGQYEQYF. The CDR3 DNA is TGCGCCAGCAGCCAACAAGGACAATACGAGCAGTACTTC.